This section outlines one T cell receptor beta chain sequence together with its context. Its cognate antigen is unknown. Repertoires were generated with immunoSEQ multiplex PCR, while TCRdb's copy carries only in-frame clones and drops some. The sample contains 320,000 or so clones, roughly 90% of which appear only once. The treatment was: some 19 received Ad26.COV2.S at low or high dose, single or two shots; 5 received placebo; per-sample allocation not given. Day 63 after the first vaccine or placebo injection was the time point for sampling. Boston hosted the donor, who was an adult aged 18-55 years. This sample was taken from a study of Ad26.COV2.S vaccination and SARS-CoV-2 variants. Study at large: Each vaccinee took Ad26.COV2.S intramuscularly, once or twice 56 days apart.

Findings and caveats of the study: Placebo recipients showed lower spike-specific TCR breadth than vaccinees. Measurements of TCR breadth and depth may have given underestimates of the total T cell responses.

This sequence originates from a person aged 18-60 years who received the Ad26.COV2.S COVID-19 vaccine or a placebo. The sample consisted of peripheral blood, taken in a trial of Ad26.COV2.S vaccine versus placebo.

CDR3: CASRGIQGAAGNTIYF. The DNA of the CDR3 is TGTGCCAGCAGGGGCATACAGGGGGCTGCGGGAAACACCATATATTTT. The chain uses TRBV2 and TRBJ1-3, with 9 bases aligning to TRBD1. The CDR3 has 16 amino acids. Germline CDR1 is SNHLY and CDR2 is FYNNEI. V dropped 6 bases and J dropped 4; count of bases not matched to a gene: 10.